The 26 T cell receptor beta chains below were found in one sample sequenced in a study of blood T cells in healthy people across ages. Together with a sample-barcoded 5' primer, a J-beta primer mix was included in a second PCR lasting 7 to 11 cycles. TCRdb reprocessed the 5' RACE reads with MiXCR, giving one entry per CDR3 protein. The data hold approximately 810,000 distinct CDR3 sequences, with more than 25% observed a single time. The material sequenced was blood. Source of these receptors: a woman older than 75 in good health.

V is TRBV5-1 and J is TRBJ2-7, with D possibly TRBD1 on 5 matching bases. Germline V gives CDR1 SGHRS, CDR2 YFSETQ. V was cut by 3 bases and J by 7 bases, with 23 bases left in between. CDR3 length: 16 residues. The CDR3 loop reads CASSYFQWGSYNEQYF. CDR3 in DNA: TGCGCCAGCAGCTACTTTCAGTGGGGCTCCTACAATGAGCAGTACTTC.

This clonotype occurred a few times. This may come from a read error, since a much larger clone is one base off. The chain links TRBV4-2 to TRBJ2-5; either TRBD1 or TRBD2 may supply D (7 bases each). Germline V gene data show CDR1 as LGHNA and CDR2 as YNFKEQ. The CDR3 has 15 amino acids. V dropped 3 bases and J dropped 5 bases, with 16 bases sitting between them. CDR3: CASSHRQGGRETQYF. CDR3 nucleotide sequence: TGTGCCAGCAGCCACCGACAGGGAGGGAGGGAGACCCAGTACTTC.

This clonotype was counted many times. The chain's CDR3 is CASSRSYLETQYF. For the CDR3, the DNA is TGTGCCAGCAGCAGGTCGTACCTGGAGACCCAGTACTTC. The J gene is TRBJ2-5, the V gene TRBV11-2; D gene uncertain. V dropped 5 bases and J dropped 5 bases, with 12 bases sitting between them. Germline V gives CDR1 SGHAT, CDR2 FQNNGV. The CDR3 runs 13 residues.

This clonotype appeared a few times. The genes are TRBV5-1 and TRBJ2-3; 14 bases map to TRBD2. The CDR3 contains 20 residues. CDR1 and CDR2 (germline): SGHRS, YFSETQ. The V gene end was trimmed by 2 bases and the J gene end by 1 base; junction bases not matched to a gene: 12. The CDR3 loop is CASSFPPTSGGGTRTDTQYF. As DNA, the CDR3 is TGCGCCAGCAGCTTCCCGCCGACTAGCGGGGGGGGGACACGCACAGATACGCAGTATTTT.

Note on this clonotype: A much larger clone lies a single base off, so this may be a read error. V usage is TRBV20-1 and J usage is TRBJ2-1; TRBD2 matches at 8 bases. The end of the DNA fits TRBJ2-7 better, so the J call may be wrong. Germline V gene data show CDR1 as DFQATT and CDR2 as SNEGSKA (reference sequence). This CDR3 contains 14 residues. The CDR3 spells CSAGGLAGYNEQYF. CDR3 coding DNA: TGCAGTGCGGGGGGTCTAGCGGGTTACAATGAGCAGTACTTC.

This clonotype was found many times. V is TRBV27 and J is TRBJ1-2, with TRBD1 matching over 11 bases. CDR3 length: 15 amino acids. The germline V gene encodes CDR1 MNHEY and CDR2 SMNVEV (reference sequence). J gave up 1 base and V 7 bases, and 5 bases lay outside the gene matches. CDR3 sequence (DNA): TGTGCCAGCATGGACAGGGGGCGGGATAACTATGGCTACACCTTC. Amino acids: CASMDRGRDNYGYTF.

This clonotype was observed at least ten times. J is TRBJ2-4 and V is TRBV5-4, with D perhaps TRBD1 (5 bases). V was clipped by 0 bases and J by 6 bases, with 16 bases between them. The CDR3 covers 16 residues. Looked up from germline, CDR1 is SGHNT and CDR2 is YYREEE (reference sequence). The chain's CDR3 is CASSLAFQTGPNIQYF. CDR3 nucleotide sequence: TGTGCCAGCAGCTTGGCCTTTCAAACAGGACCAAACATTCAGTACTTC.

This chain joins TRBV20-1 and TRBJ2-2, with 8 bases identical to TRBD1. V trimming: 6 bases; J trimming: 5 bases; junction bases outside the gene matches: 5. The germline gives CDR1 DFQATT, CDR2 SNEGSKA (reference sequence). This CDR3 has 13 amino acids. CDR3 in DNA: TGCAGTGCCCTACAGGGGGAAACCGGGGAGCTGTTTTTT. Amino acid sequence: CSALQGETGELFF.

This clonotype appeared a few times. CDR3 loop: CASSASRGELFF. The CDR3 bases are TGTGCCAGCAGTGCCTCCAGGGGGGAGCTGTTTTTT. V is TRBV6-5 and J is TRBJ2-2; D is undetermined. Germline V gene lookup returns CDR1 MNHEY and CDR2 SVGAGI. The V end lost 5 bases, the J end lost 8 bases, and 9 bases lay between the germline ends. CDR3 length: 12 amino acids.

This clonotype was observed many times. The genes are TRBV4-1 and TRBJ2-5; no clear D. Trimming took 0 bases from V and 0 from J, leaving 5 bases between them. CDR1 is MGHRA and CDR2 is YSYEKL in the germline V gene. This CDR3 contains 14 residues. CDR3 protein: CASSQDLDQETQYF. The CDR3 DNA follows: TGCGCCAGCAGCCAAGATCTAGACCAAGAGACCCAGTACTTC.

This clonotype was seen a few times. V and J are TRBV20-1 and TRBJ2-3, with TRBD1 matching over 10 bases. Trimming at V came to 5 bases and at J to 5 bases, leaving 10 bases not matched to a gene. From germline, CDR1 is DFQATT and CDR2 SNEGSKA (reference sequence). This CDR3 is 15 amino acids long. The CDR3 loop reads CSAPTPTGGGDTQYF. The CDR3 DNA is TGCAGTGCTCCAACTCCGACAGGGGGCGGAGATACGCAGTATTTT.

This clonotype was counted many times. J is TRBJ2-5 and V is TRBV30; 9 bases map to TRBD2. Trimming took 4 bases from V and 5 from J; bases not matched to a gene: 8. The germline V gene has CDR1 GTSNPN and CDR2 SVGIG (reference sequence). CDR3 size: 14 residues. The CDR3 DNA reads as TGTGCCTGGAATGTAGCGGGGGCGCGGGAGACCCAGTACTTC. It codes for CAWNVAGARETQYF.

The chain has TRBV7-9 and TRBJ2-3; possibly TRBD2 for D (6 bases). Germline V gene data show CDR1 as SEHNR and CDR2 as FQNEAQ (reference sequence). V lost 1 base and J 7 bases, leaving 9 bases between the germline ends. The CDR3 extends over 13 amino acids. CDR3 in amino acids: CASSLGGEYTQYF. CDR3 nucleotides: TGTGCCAGCAGCTTAGGCGGGGAGTATACGCAGTATTTT.

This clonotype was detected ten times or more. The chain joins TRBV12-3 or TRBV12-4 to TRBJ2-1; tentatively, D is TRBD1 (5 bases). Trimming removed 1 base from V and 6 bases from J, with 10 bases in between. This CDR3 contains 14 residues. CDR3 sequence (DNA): TGTGCCAGCAGTTTAGGACAGACGTTCAATGAGCAGTTCTTC. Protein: CASSLGQTFNEQFF.

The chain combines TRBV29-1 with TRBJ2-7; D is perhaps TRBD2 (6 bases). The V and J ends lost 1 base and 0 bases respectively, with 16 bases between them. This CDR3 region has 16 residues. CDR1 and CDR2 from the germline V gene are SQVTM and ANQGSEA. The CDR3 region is CSVEAGGGGGSYEQYF. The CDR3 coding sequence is TGCAGCGTTGAAGCAGGTGGGGGAGGAGGCTCCTACGAGCAGTACTTC.

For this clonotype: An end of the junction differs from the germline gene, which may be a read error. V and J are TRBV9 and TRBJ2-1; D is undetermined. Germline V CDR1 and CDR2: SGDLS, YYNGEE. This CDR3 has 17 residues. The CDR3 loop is CASSVAGVLASYNEQVF. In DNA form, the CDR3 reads TGTGCCAGCAGCGTAGCTGGAGTCCTGGCCTCCTACAATGAGCAGGTCTTC.

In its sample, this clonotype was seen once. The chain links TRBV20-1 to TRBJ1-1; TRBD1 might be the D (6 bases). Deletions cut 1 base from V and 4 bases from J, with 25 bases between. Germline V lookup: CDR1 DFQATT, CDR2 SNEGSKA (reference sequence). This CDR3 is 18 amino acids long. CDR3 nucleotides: TGCAGTGCTAGAGGGTTTGGGGGCAGGGGAGGTGTAGGCACTGAAGCTTTCTTT. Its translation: CSARGFGGRGGVGTEAFF.

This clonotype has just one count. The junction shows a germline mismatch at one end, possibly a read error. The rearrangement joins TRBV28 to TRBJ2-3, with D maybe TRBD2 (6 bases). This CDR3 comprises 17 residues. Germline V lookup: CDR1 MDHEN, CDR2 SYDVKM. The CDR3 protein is CASGNLVELTSTDTRYF. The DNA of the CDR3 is TGTGCCAGCGGCAATCTAGTGGAGTTAACTAGCACAGATACGCGGTATTTT.

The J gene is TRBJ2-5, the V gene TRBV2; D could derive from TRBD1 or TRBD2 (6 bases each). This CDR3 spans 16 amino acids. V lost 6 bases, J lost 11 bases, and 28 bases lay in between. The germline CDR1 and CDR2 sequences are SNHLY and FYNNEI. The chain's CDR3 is CASRLRGARSSYEQYF. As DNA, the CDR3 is TGTGCCAGCAGGCTAAGGGGGGCTAGGTCCTCCTATGAGCAGTACTTC.

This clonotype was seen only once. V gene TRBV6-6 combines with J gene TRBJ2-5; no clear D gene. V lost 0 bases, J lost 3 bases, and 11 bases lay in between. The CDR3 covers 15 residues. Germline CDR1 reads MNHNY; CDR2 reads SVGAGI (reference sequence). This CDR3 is CASSYSTLRKETQYF. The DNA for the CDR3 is TGTGCCAGCAGTTACTCGACTCTTCGGAAAGAGACCCAGTACTTC.

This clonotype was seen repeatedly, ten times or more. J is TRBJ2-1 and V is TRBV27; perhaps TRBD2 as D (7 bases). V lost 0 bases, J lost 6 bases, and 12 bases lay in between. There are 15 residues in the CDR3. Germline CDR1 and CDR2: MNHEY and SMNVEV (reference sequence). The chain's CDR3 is CASSLSRGGANEQFF. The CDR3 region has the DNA TGTGCCAGCAGTTTATCCCGTGGGGGGGCCAATGAGCAGTTCTTC.

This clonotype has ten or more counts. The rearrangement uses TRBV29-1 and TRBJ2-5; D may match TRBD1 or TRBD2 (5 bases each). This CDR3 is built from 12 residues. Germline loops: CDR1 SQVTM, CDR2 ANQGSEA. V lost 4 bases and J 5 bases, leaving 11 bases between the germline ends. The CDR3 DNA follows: TGCAGCGTTGGCGAGGGGCGGGAGACCCAGTACTTC. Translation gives CSVGEGRETQYF.

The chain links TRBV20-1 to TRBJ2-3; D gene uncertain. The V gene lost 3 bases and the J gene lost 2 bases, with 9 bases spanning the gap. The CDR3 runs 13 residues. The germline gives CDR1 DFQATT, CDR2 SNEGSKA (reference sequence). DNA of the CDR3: TGCAGTGCTAGGGCACTAACCACAGATACGCAGTATTTT. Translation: CSARALTTDTQYF.

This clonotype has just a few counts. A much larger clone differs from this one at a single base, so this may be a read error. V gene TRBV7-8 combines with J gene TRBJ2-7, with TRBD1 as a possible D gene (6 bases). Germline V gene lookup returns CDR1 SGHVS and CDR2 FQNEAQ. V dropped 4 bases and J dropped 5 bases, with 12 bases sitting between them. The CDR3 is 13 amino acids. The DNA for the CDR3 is TGTGCCAGCAGCTCTACAGGGTGCAACGAGCAGTACTTC. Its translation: CASSSTGCNEQYF.

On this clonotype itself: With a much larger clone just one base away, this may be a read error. The CDR3 DNA reads TGTGCCAGCTCACCCTGGGCAGGATTGGATGAGCAGTACTTC. Translated, it gives CASSPWAGLDEQYF. The chain links TRBV18 to TRBJ2-5; D not certain. There are 14 residues in the CDR3. The germline CDR1 and CDR2 sequences are KGHSH and LQKENI. Between the trimmed V and J ends, which lost 3 bases and 11 bases, there was a span of 19 bases.

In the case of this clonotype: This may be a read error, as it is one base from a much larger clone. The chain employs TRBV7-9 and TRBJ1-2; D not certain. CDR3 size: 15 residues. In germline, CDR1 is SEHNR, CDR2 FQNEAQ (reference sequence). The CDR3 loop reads CASSLDALGRYGHTF. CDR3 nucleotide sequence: TGTGCCAGCAGCTTAGATGCATTGGGTCGGTATGGCCACACCTTC.